These 23 T cell receptor beta chains share one sample of origin, sequenced in a study of cytomegalovirus exposure and HLA in healthy donors. Primers: 60 Vbeta forward and 13 Jbeta reverse. The method was immunoSEQ multiplex PCR; TCRdb's version includes in-frame clones alone and lacks a portion of them. Here the sample spans some 100,000 clones, around 68% being singletons. What was sequenced was PBMCs. The receptor set was obtained from a woman aged 45 to 65 in good health and CMV-seropositive.

The gene calls are TRBV10-3 and TRBJ2-5, with D tentatively TRBD1 (6 bases). CDR3 length equals 15 residues. Germline CDR1 is ENHRY and CDR2 is SYGVKD. Trimming took off 5 bases at V and 2 bases at J, with 15 bases between the two ends. CDR3 sequence reads: CAISTSGHAQETQYF. Written as DNA, the CDR3 is TGTGCCATCAGTACCTCGGGACATGCACAAGAGACCCAGTACTTC.

This clone occurred a few times. The CDR3 sequence: CAISDGRQGYGYTF. DNA for the CDR3: TGTGCCATCAGTGACGGGAGACAGGGGTATGGCTACACCTTC. The chain has TRBV10-3 and TRBJ1-2; the match to TRBD1 covers 8 bases. Germline values: CDR1 ENHRY, CDR2 SYGVKD. The junction had 5 bases not matched to a gene; V was cut back by 3 bases and J by 5 bases. The CDR3 runs 14 residues.

V is TRBV7-2 and J is TRBJ2-3, with D uncertain. There are 15 residues in the CDR3. CDR1 is SGHTA, CDR2 FQGNSA, per germline. The V gene lost 6 bases and the J gene lost 2 bases, with 15 bases spanning the gap. The CDR3, as DNA: TGTGCCAGCAGTTCGCGCGGCTATTACACAGATACGCAGTATTTT. It encodes CASSSRGYYTDTQYF.

The chain has TRBV7-9 and TRBJ2-3, with a possible D match to TRBD1 (6 bases). CDR1 SEHNR and CDR2 FQNEAQ come from the germline V gene (reference sequence). The CDR3 loop spans 15 amino acids. Trimming took off 4 bases at V and 5 bases at J, with 16 bases between the two ends. CDR3 nucleotide sequence: TGTGCCAGCAGCTCAACCAACAGGGTTGGAGATACGCAGTATTTT. Translating it yields CASSSTNRVGDTQYF.

In this sample, this clone turned up a few times. The chain joins TRBV12-2 to TRBJ2-1; the listed D gene, TRBD2, was not tested against the DNA. TRBV12-2 is given as a pseudogene. The CDR3 covers 14 residues. This CDR3 is CASRLSSGYNEQFF. The CDR3 DNA sequence: TGTGCAAGTCGCTTGTCTAGCGGGTACAATGAGCAGTTCTTC.

V is TRBV4-3 and J is TRBJ2-2; TRBD1 matches at 9 bases. The V and J ends lost 4 bases and 4 bases, in that order; junction bases with no gene match: 4. The length of the CDR3 is 15 residues. CDR1 is LGHNA and CDR2 is YSLEER in the germline V gene. CDR3 nucleotides: TGCGCCAGCAGCCGGGACAGGGCGGTCACCGGGGAGCTGTTTTTT. Translation gives CASSRDRAVTGELFF.

The chain joins TRBV11-2 to TRBJ2-7, with D tentatively TRBD1 (5 bases). V lost 5 bases and J lost 2, with 16 bases in between. Germline values: CDR1 SGHAT, CDR2 FQNNGV. The length of the CDR3 is 15 residues. The CDR3 reads CASSPTRVLTYEQYF. The CDR3 DNA reads as TGTGCCAGCAGCCCAACCAGGGTCCTAACCTACGAGCAGTACTTC.

The V and J genes are TRBV19 and TRBJ2-3, with D hard to call. CDR1 LNHDA and CDR2 SQIVND come from the germline V gene (reference sequence). The length of the CDR3 is 14 residues. Trimming removed 4 bases at V and 0 bases at J, with 8 bases between. The CDR3 spells CASSSGASTDTQYF. For the CDR3, the DNA is TGTGCCAGTAGTAGCGGAGCTAGCACAGATACGCAGTATTTT.

This sequence joins TRBV7-2 and TRBJ2-3, with 7 nucleotides matching TRBD1. V trimming: 5 bases; J trimming: 6 bases; junction bases outside the gene matches: 8. This CDR3 region has 14 residues. Per the germline V gene, CDR1 is SGHTA and CDR2 is FQGNSA. The CDR3 here is CASSIAQGLDTQYF. CDR3 DNA: TGTGCCAGCAGCATTGCACAGGGGCTGGATACGCAGTATTTT.

This clone came up once. V and J are TRBV7-7 and TRBJ2-5; 8 bases map to TRBD2. The CDR3 has 13 residues. J gave up 2 bases and V 5 bases, and 1 base lay outside the gene matches. Germline V gene sequence: CDR1 SSHAT, CDR2 FNYEAQ (reference sequence). This chain's CDR3 is CASSRGGQETQYF. The CDR3 DNA reads TGTGCCAGCAGCCGGGGGGGTCAAGAGACCCAGTACTTC.

This chain joins TRBV30 and TRBJ1-4; TRBD1 is a possible D gene (5 bases). The CDR3 sequence is 11 residues long. V was clipped by 6 bases and J by 5 bases, with 7 bases between them. The V gene's germline CDR1 is GTSNPN and CDR2 SVGIG (reference sequence). CDR3 sequence reads: CACHRNEKLFF. Here the CDR3 DNA reads TGTGCCTGTCACAGGAATGAAAAACTGTTTTTT.

The V and J genes are TRBV30 and TRBJ1-3; TRBD1 agrees at 7 bases. The CDR3 extends over 17 amino acids. The trim removed 1 base at V and 0 bases at J, leaving 9 bases unmatched. The germline V gene encodes CDR1 GTSNPN and CDR2 SVGIG (reference sequence). CDR3 sequence: CAWSARQGLPSGNTIYF. In DNA, the CDR3 is TGTGCCTGGAGTGCCAGACAGGGACTTCCCTCTGGAAACACCATATATTTT. Together with reference TRBV30 and TRBJ1-3, the CDR3 gives the full variable domain: SQTIHQWPATLVQPVGSPLSLECTVEGTSNPNLYWYRQAAGRGLQLLFYSVGIGQISSEVPQNLSASRPQDRQFILSSKKLLLSDSGFYLCAWSARQGLPSGNTIYFGEGSWLTVV.

The chain recombines TRBV19 with TRBJ2-7; weak D call: TRBD2 (5 bases). Germline V gene sequence: CDR1 LNHDA, CDR2 SQIVND (reference sequence). The CDR3 length is 16 residues. V gave up 1 base and J gave up 6 bases, with 19 bases separating them. CDR3 bases: TGTGCCAGTAGTATAGTCGTCGGGATTCGAGTGGGCGAGCAGTACTTC. This translates into CASSIVVGIRVGEQYF.

The V call is TRBV7-2, the J call TRBJ1-5, with 8 bases lining up with TRBD1. The CDR3 runs 15 residues. V shed 5 bases and J 6 bases; nucleotides not matched to a gene: 9. Germline V CDR1 and CDR2: SGHTA, FQGNSA. CDR3 loop: CASSMGGTGGQPQHF. As DNA, the CDR3 is TGTGCCAGCAGCATGGGGGGGACAGGAGGTCAGCCCCAGCATTTT.

The chain employs TRBV30 and TRBJ1-1; D call uncertain. This CDR3 region has 13 residues. The ends were cut back, 4 bases at V and 1 base at J, with 10 bases in the middle. Germline values: CDR1 GTSNPN, CDR2 SVGIG (reference sequence). CDR3 loop: CAWIRQTNTEAFF. CDR3 nucleotide sequence: TGTGCCTGGATCAGGCAGACGAACACTGAAGCTTTCTTT. Complete variable domain (other parts from reference TRBV30 and TRBJ1-1): SQTIHQWPATLVQPVGSPLSLECTVEGTSNPNLYWYRQAAGRGLQLLFYSVGIGQISSEVPQNLSASRPQDRQFILSSKKLLLSDSGFYLCAWIRQTNTEAFFGQGTRLTVV.

In this sample, this clone turned up a few times. The rearrangement joins TRBV28 to TRBJ2-7, with TRBD1 matching over 8 bases. V shed 1 base, J shed 1 base, and the junction held 9 bases outside the gene matches. CDR3 size: 17 residues. CDR1 and CDR2 (germline): MDHEN, SYDVKM. The chain's CDR3 is CASSLYRTGRQSYEQYF. CDR3 nucleotide sequence: TGTGCCAGCAGTTTATACCGGACAGGGCGGCAATCCTACGAGCAGTACTTC.

The J gene is TRBJ1-1, the V gene TRBV5-1; D ambiguous. Germline CDR1 reads SGHRS; CDR2 reads YFSETQ. V was cut by 0 bases and J by 1 base, with 7 bases left in between. This CDR3 region has 14 residues. This chain's CDR3 is CASSLDSPNTEAFF. In DNA form, the CDR3 reads TGCGCCAGCAGCTTGGACTCACCGAACACTGAAGCTTTCTTT.

The gene calls are TRBV4-3 and TRBJ2-3, with 8 bases aligning to TRBD2. The CDR3 has 17 amino acids. The trim removed 0 bases at V and 4 bases at J, leaving 9 bases unmatched. Germline loops: CDR1 LGHNA, CDR2 YSLEER. Written as DNA, the CDR3 is TGCGCCAGCAGCCAAGACCCAGCGGGAGATTGGTCAGATACGCAGTATTTT. Translated: CASSQDPAGDWSDTQYF.

The chain recombines TRBV19 with TRBJ1-5; D is unclear. The V end was cut by 5 bases, the J end by 0 bases, with 5 bases between. The V gene's germline CDR1 is LNHDA and CDR2 SQIVND (reference sequence). This CDR3 is 13 amino acids long. The CDR3 region has the DNA TGTGCCAGTAGTGACTATAGCAATCAGCCCCAGCATTTT. Amino acids: CASSDYSNQPQHF.

Of note for this clone: Compared with germline, one end of the junction differs, possibly owing to a read error. The gene calls are TRBV19 and TRBJ1-1; TRBD1 is a possible D gene (5 bases). The CDR3 length is 14 residues. Germline lookup yields CDR1 LNHDA and CDR2 SQIVND (reference sequence). CDR3 region: CASIPLGGNPEAFF. The CDR3 coding sequence is TGTGCCAGTATTCCCCTTGGGGGGAACCCTGAAGCTTTCTTT.

The CDR3 DNA reads as TGTGCCACCGGGGAGGCGGAGGGGCATGAGACCCAGTACTTC. This codes for CATGEAEGHETQYF. The chain carries TRBV15 and TRBJ2-5; a weak D match, TRBD2 (6 bases). Trimming cost V 8 bases and J 5 bases, with 18 bases left between them. Germline CDR1 and CDR2: LNHNV and YYDKDF (reference sequence). The CDR3 extends over 14 amino acids.

The chain joins TRBV4-1 to TRBJ1-4; no reliable D call. The V end lost 0 bases, the J end lost 0 bases, and 11 bases lay between the germline ends. Germline V CDR1 and CDR2: MGHRA, YSYEKL. The CDR3 spans 17 residues. The DNA for the CDR3 is TGCGCCAGCAGCCAAGAGGCAACATTTTCAACTAATGAAAAACTGTTTTTT. Translating it yields CASSQEATFSTNEKLFF.

V and J are TRBV5-1 and TRBJ2-5; 8 positions match TRBD1. Germline loops: CDR1 SGHRS, CDR2 YFSETQ. CDR3 length equals 15 residues. With V trimmed by 4 bases and J by 2 bases, 7 bases remained unmatched. The CDR3 DNA reads TGCGCCAGCAGCGTGCTAGGGACAGGTCAAGAGACCCAGTACTTC. Its translation: CASSVLGTGQETQYF.